One sample yielded the 8 T cell receptor beta chains listed below, sequenced in a study. Tregs were sorted as CD4+CD25+CD127-/low cells. TCRdb reprocessed the 5' RACE reads with MiXCR, giving one entry per CDR3 protein. The top ten hold 3.5% to 4.5% of the sample, which has about 43,000 distinct CDR3 sequences, 20% to 25% seen once. Input material: Tregs sorted from a lymph node. Receptors originate from a female donor with breast cancer.

The chain carries TRBV18 and TRBJ2-3; weak D call: TRBD1 (6 bases). This CDR3 spans 15 amino acids. V was shortened by 1 base and J by 2 bases, with 10 bases between the two germline ends. The germline V gene encodes CDR1 KGHSH and CDR2 LQKENI. DNA of the CDR3: TGTGCCAGCTCACCACGGGGGCAGACCACAGATACGCAGTATTTT. Its translation: CASSPRGQTTDTQYF.

This clonotype was counted many times. The chain combines TRBV4-1 with TRBJ2-7; D is perhaps TRBD1 (6 bases). The CDR3 contains 15 residues. Trimming stripped 2 bases from V and 7 bases from J, with 18 bases between. Germline V CDR1 and CDR2: MGHRA, YSYEKL. The CDR3 region is CASSQLPGEVREQYF. CDR3 DNA: TGCGCCAGCAGCCAACTGCCAGGGGAAGTTAGGGAGCAGTACTTC.

This clonotype has a count of ten or more. This chain joins TRBV5-1 and TRBJ2-1; D remains ambiguous. The germline gives CDR1 SGHRS, CDR2 YFSETQ. The V gene lost 4 bases and the J gene lost 1 base, with 15 bases spanning the gap. The length of the CDR3 is 16 residues. For the CDR3, the DNA is TGCGCCAGCAGCGTGGTAGCTACTCAATCCTACAATGAGCAGTTCTTC. This translates into CASSVVATQSYNEQFF.

On this clonotype itself: The final CDR3 position lacks the conserved phenylalanine or tryptophan, pointing to a likely read error. The chain employs TRBV7-9 and TRBJ2-1; 13 bases align to TRBD2. The V gene's germline CDR1 is SEHNR and CDR2 FQNEAQ (reference sequence). V was clipped by 5 bases and J by 4 bases; unmatched bases: 11. The CDR3 consists of 18 residues. CDR3 DNA sequence: TGTGCCAGCAGCAGTGGGACAGGGGGACTAGCGGGGTACAATGAGCAGTTCTCC. Translated: CASSSGTGGLAGYNEQFS.

This clonotype appeared many times. The rearrangement links TRBV4-1 to TRBJ2-5; a possible D gene is TRBD1 (6 bases). Germline CDR1 and CDR2: MGHRA and YSYEKL. The CDR3 is 16 amino acids. V lost 0 bases, J lost 3 bases, and 14 bases lay in between. The CDR3 loop reads CASSQEKGQIEETQYF. The CDR3 DNA reads TGCGCCAGCAGCCAAGAAAAGGGACAAATAGAAGAGACCCAGTACTTC.

In its sample, this clonotype was seen many times. V is TRBV7-9 and J is TRBJ2-3; 9 nucleotides align to TRBD2. The CDR3 sequence is 16 residues long. The junction had 5 bases not matched to a gene; V was cut back by 1 base and J by 3 bases. The V gene's germline CDR1 is SEHNR and CDR2 FQNEAQ (reference sequence). Written as DNA, the CDR3 is TGTGCCAGCAGCTTAGTGGTTAGCGGGAGAACAGATACGCAGTATTTT. It yields the protein CASSLVVSGRTDTQYF.

This clonotype appeared a few times. The chain is built from TRBV9 and TRBJ2-1, with D unclear. Trimming shortened V by 4 bases and J by 10 bases, and 12 bases separated the two germline ends. Germline assignment: CDR1 SGDLS and CDR2 YYNGEE. The CDR3 spans 12 residues. The chain's CDR3 is CASSPGVFEQFF. Written as DNA, the CDR3 is TGTGCCAGCAGCCCTGGGGTTTTCGAGCAGTTCTTC. Filled out from reference TRBV9 and TRBJ2-1, the complete variable domain reads DSGVTQTPKHLITATGQRVTLRCSPRSGDLSVYWYQQSLDQGLQFLIQYYNGEERAKGNILERFSAQQFPDLHSELNLSSLELGDSALYFCASSPGVFEQFFGPGTRLTVL.

This clonotype was detected many times. CDR3: CASSYSPMSEQFF. The CDR3 nucleotides are TGTGCCAGCAGTTACTCGCCGATGAGTGAGCAGTTCTTC. The chain couples TRBV6-5 to TRBJ2-1; D gene ambiguous. CDR3 length: 13 residues. Per germline, CDR1 MNHEY and CDR2 SVGAGI. Trimming removed 0 bases from V and 9 bases from J, with 9 bases in between.